Following are 5 T cell receptor beta chains from one sample sequenced in a study of blood T cell repertoires in COVID-19. Some clones are missing from TCRdb's copy, which holds only in-frame ones; the method was immunoSEQ multiplex PCR. Here the sample spans approximately 120,000 clones, roughly 81% being singletons. The specimen sequenced was peripheral blood. Receptor source: a human donor in a cohort sampled during active COVID-19.

The rearrangement uses TRBV7-9 and TRBJ2-1; 12 bases fit TRBD2. Trimming at V came to 5 bases and at J to 14 bases, leaving 16 bases not matched to a gene. The CDR3 extends over 16 amino acids. The germline V gene has CDR1 SEHNR and CDR2 FQNEAQ (reference sequence). CDR3 sequence (DNA): TGTGCCAGCAGCCCACAGATGACTAGCGGGGGACCCGCGGAGTTCTTC. It specifies CASSPQMTSGGPAEFF.

This sequence joins TRBV9 and TRBJ1-1, with TRBD1 as a possible D gene (5 bases). V was pared by 1 base and J by 4 bases, with 17 bases between. This CDR3 region has 16 residues. Germline V gives CDR1 SGDLS, CDR2 YYNGEE. CDR3 DNA sequence: TGTGCCAGCAGCGTACGTGTCGGGGGTGGAATCACTGAAGCTTTCTTT. Translating it yields CASSVRVGGGITEAFF.

The rearrangement joins TRBV14 to TRBJ2-2; 14 bases match TRBD2. The CDR3 has 16 amino acids. The junction had 3 bases not matched to a gene; V was cut back by 4 bases and J by 5 bases. CDR1 is SGHDN and CDR2 is FVKESK in the germline V gene. The CDR3 reads CASSRLAGGLTGELFF. In DNA, the CDR3 is TGTGCCAGCAGCCGACTAGCGGGGGGGCTAACCGGGGAGCTGTTTTTT.

This clone was observed once. The V gene is TRBV11-2, the J gene TRBJ2-1; tentative D call: TRBD1 (6 bases). The germline V gene encodes CDR1 SGHAT and CDR2 FQNNGV. The CDR3 is 18 amino acids. V dropped 1 base and J dropped 6 bases, with 22 bases sitting between them. The CDR3 region is CASSLAHRQGTVGNEQFF. CDR3 DNA sequence: TGTGCCAGCAGCTTAGCCCACAGGCAGGGGACCGTTGGCAATGAGCAGTTCTTC.

This clone was detected only once. This chain joins TRBV6-6 and TRBJ1-1; TRBD1 matches at 7 bases. This CDR3 region has 15 residues. CDR1 is MNHNY, CDR2 SVGAGI, per germline (reference sequence). The V segment lost 5 bases and the J segment 1 base; nucleotides outside the gene matches: 7. The CDR3 nucleotides are TGTGCCAGCAGTAGCACGGGACAGCCGAACACTGAAGCTTTCTTT. Encoded protein: CASSSTGQPNTEAFF.